The 21 T cell receptor beta chains below all came from one sample that was sequenced in a study of human T cells and chemical hapten exposure. In TCRdb, the RACE reads were re-called with MiXCR into one record per CDR3 protein. The table lists more than 85,000 distinct CDR3 sequences, around 35% of them singletons. The sample's time point: patch test 3, about 24 weeks after DPC sensitization. Regarding treatment: therapeutic diphenylcyclopropenone sensitization with weekly scalp DPC. This sample comprised whole blood, obtained in connection with sensitization to the hapten diphenylcyclopropenone (DPC). The source is a middle-aged man with alopecia areata. Some clones in this sample may be carry-over from other donors' samples.

The chain joins TRBV24-1 to TRBJ2-1; TRBD2 might be the D (5 bases). The CDR3 runs 13 residues. V lost 3 bases and J 10 bases, leaving 12 bases between the germline ends. Germline V CDR1 and CDR2: KGHDR, SFDVKD. CDR3: CATSDVDPGEQFF. In DNA, the CDR3 is TGTGCCACCAGTGATGTGGATCCGGGAGAGCAGTTCTTC.

This clonotype was counted between two and nine times. The genes are TRBV10-3 and TRBJ1-3; D is undetermined. CDR1 and CDR2 from the germline V gene are ENHRY and SYGVKD. V was shortened by 6 bases and J by 2 bases, with 17 bases between the two germline ends. This CDR3 is 16 amino acids long. The CDR3, as DNA: TGTGCCATCAGGGCTTCGGGTCGCATGGCTGGAAACACCATATATTTT. It is translated as CAIRASGRMAGNTIYF.

V and J are TRBV28 and TRBJ1-2; D is perhaps TRBD1 (6 bases). The CDR3 loop spans 13 amino acids. From germline, CDR1 is MDHEN and CDR2 SYDVKM. V was pared by 4 bases and J by 2 bases, with 8 bases between. CDR3 nucleotide sequence: TGTGCCAGCAGTTCCGGGACAAACTATGGCTACACCTTC. Protein sequence: CASSSGTNYGYTF.

This clonotype was seen a handful of times. The rearrangement links TRBV7-9 to TRBJ2-5; no definite D call. CDR3 length: 13 residues. From germline, CDR1 is SEHNR and CDR2 FQNEAQ (reference sequence). Trimming left V 5 bases short and J 2 bases short, with 9 bases between. The CDR3 bases are TGTGCCAGCAGCAATACATTACAAGAGACCCAGTACTTC. It specifies CASSNTLQETQYF.

CDR3 bases: TGTGCCAGCAGCTTTGGCAGAGCGAACACTGAAGCTTTCTTT. Its protein product is CASSFGRANTEAFF. This sequence joins TRBV7-9 and TRBJ1-1; D is undetermined. This CDR3 contains 14 residues. Between the trimmed V and J ends, which lost 3 bases and 1 base, there was a span of 9 bases. Germline V lookup: CDR1 SEHNR, CDR2 FQNEAQ (reference sequence). The full variable domain, rest sourced from reference TRBV7-9 and TRBJ1-1, is DTGVSQNPRHKITKRGQNVTFRCDPISEHNRLYWYRQTLGQGPEFLTYFQNEAQLEKSRLLSDRFSAERPKGSFSTLEIQRTEQGDSAMYLCASSFGRANTEAFFGQGTRLTVV.

The CDR3 here is CASSRGTFEQFF. CDR3 coding DNA: TGTGCCAGCAGCCGGGGGACATTTGAGCAGTTCTTC. The V and J genes are TRBV7-9 and TRBJ2-1; D possibly uses TRBD1 or TRBD2 (6 bases each). V lost 5 bases, J lost 9 bases, and 11 bases lay in between. CDR3 length: 12 amino acids. Germline loops: CDR1 SEHNR, CDR2 FQNEAQ (reference sequence).

V usage is TRBV7-9 and J usage is TRBJ2-1, with 11 nucleotides matching TRBD1. Germline V CDR1 and CDR2: SEHNR, FQNEAQ (reference sequence). This CDR3 region has 17 residues. The ends lost 6 bases at V and 8 bases at J; junction bases unmatched: 15. As DNA, the CDR3 is TGTGCCAGCAGTCCCCTGTTGGACAGGGGGCGAGGGGATGAGCAGTTCTTC. Translation: CASSPLLDRGRGDEQFF.

The rearrangement links TRBV7-2 to TRBJ2-3; weak D call: TRBD1 (6 bases). The CDR3 runs 13 residues. CDR1 SGHTA and CDR2 FQGNSA come from the germline V gene. Trimming cost V 10 bases and J 2 bases, with 13 bases left between them. In nucleotides, the CDR3 is TGTGCCACCACCAGGGGCTACACAGATACGCAGTATTTT. This codes for CATTRGYTDTQYF.

The J gene is TRBJ2-3, the V gene TRBV9, with D perhaps TRBD1 or TRBD2 (6 bases each). This CDR3 is built from 13 residues. Germline V gene sequence: CDR1 SGDLS, CDR2 YYNGEE. Trimming left V 3 bases short and J 3 bases short, with 8 bases between. The CDR3 DNA follows: TGTGCCAGCAGCGGGGGGGCAACAGATACGCAGTATTTT. Protein: CASSGGATDTQYF.

This clonotype has only a few counts. The chain couples TRBV27 to TRBJ2-7; 13 nucleotides agree with TRBD2. This CDR3 region has 14 residues. The V segment lost 3 bases and the J segment 4 bases; nucleotides outside the gene matches: 0. Germline V gene lookup returns CDR1 MNHEY and CDR2 SMNVEV (reference sequence). The CDR3 protein is CASSLTSGRYEQYF. The CDR3 nucleotides are TGTGCCAGCAGTTTGACTAGCGGGAGGTACGAGCAGTACTTC.

This clonotype has only a few counts. The gene calls are TRBV11-2 and TRBJ2-1; the D is unclear. The CDR3 totals 12 residues. Germline V lookup: CDR1 SGHAT, CDR2 FQNNGV. V was pared by 5 bases and J by 8 bases, with 10 bases between. The CDR3 loop reads CASSLDRHEQFF. CDR3 DNA: TGTGCCAGCAGCCTCGATCGTCATGAGCAGTTCTTC.

This chain links TRBV20-1 with TRBJ1-4; no clear D. The CDR3 runs to 14 residues. The germline CDR1 and CDR2 sequences are DFQATT and SNEGSKA (reference sequence). V was cut by 3 bases and J by 0 bases, with 8 bases left in between. CDR3 in amino acids: CSASSGATNEKLFF. CDR3 DNA sequence: TGCAGTGCTAGTAGCGGGGCAACTAATGAAAAACTGTTTTTT.

The chain links TRBV6-5 to TRBJ2-1, with 13 nucleotides matching TRBD2. The length of the CDR3 is 16 residues. After removal of 4 bases from V and 10 bases from J, the junction contained 10 bases not matched to a gene. Germline CDR1 reads MNHEY; CDR2 reads SVGAGI. The DNA of the CDR3 is TGTGCCAGCAGTTCCCCTAAAACTAGCGGGAGGGCGGAGCAGTTCTTC. This codes for CASSSPKTSGRAEQFF.

V and J are TRBV5-1 and TRBJ1-2; D call uncertain. Trimming left V 3 bases short and J 4 bases short, with 13 bases between. The CDR3 sequence is 14 residues long. Germline CDR1 reads SGHRS; CDR2 reads YFSETQ. CDR3 nucleotides: TGCGCCAGCAGCTACTACGGAGGCGGCTATGGCTACACCTTC. Translating it yields CASSYYGGGYGYTF.

This clonotype has just a few counts. V is TRBV5-5 and J is TRBJ2-3, with 9 bases identical to TRBD1. CDR3 length: 17 residues. The V gene's germline CDR1 is SGHKS and CDR2 YYEKEE (reference sequence). The V gene end was trimmed by 1 base and the J gene end by 4 bases; junction bases not matched to a gene: 10. CDR3: CASSLQIWTGEADTQYF. CDR3 sequence (DNA): TGTGCCAGCAGCTTGCAGATCTGGACAGGGGAGGCAGATACGCAGTATTTT.

This clonotype has only a few counts. The V call is TRBV5-1, the J call TRBJ2-7, with a weak D call TRBD2 (6 bases). Trimming shortened V by 4 bases and J by 1 base, and 18 bases separated the two germline ends. Looked up from germline, CDR1 is SGHRS and CDR2 is YFSETQ. This CDR3 is 16 amino acids long. CDR3 loop: CASSPEGGGGSYEQYF. In DNA form, the CDR3 reads TGCGCCAGCAGCCCGGAGGGCGGAGGTGGATCCTACGAGCAGTACTTC.

The chain links TRBV20-1 to TRBJ1-6, with D possibly matching TRBD1 (6 bases). The germline gives CDR1 DFQATT, CDR2 SNEGSKA (reference sequence). This CDR3 contains 15 residues. The germline V and J ends were trimmed by 6 bases and 8 bases, with 20 bases remaining between them. The CDR3 DNA is TGCAGTGCAAGCCCTGGGGGGCTTACTTATTCACCCCTCCACTTT. It yields the protein CSASPGGLTYSPLHF.

The chain is built from TRBV7-2 and TRBJ2-7; D not resolved. Deletions cut 1 base from V and 6 bases from J, with 7 bases between. The CDR3 covers 12 residues. Germline V gene sequence: CDR1 SGHTA, CDR2 FQGNSA. CDR3 residues: CASSLDRLEQYF. CDR3 nucleotide sequence: TGTGCCAGCAGCTTAGACCGACTCGAGCAGTACTTC.

This clonotype is a singleton in its sample. This chain connects TRBV28 to TRBJ2-7; D possibly matches TRBD1 or TRBD2 (7 bases each). CDR1 is MDHEN and CDR2 is SYDVKM in the germline V gene. This CDR3 comprises 15 residues. V lost 8 bases to trimming and J lost 6 bases, with 23 bases between them. CDR3 bases: TGTGCCAGCGGACTAGGTGGACAGGTTGTCGGCGAGCAGTACTTC. It encodes CASGLGGQVVGEQYF.

J is TRBJ1-3 and V is TRBV5-5; D remains ambiguous. The length of the CDR3 is 15 residues. The germline V and J ends were trimmed by 4 bases and 4 bases, with 15 bases remaining between them. Germline CDR1 SGHKS, CDR2 YYEKEE (reference sequence). CDR3 coding DNA: TGTGCCAGCAGCCGAATCACCGGTTCAGGAAACACCATATATTTT. The encoded protein is CASSRITGSGNTIYF.

The chain links TRBV3-1 to TRBJ2-2; D could derive from TRBD1 or TRBD2 (5 bases each). In germline, CDR1 is LGHDT, CDR2 YNNKEL (reference sequence). Trimming took off 5 bases at V and 5 bases at J, with 15 bases between the two ends. This CDR3 contains 15 residues. The CDR3 DNA follows: TGTGCCAGCAGCACGCTGGGGGTAGGAACCGGGGAGCTGTTTTTT. Encoded protein: CASSTLGVGTGELFF.